Here is one T cell receptor beta chain with its context. The V gene lost 3 bases and the J gene lost 4 bases, with 9 bases spanning the gap. Per germline, CDR1 SGHTA and CDR2 FQGNSA. The CDR3 is 13 residues long. This entry is derived from a study of blood T cell repertoires in COVID-19. Across the whole study: Both acute and convalescent COVID-19 samples were obtained from the United States, Italy and Spain. Sample material is recorded as cDNA or gDNA derived from T cells, B-cell-depleted T cells, or PBMCs.

In the original processing: Reference gene primer amplification yielded estimated nucleated cell counts. Produced via immunoSEQ multiplex PCR; TCRdb's table is partial and in-frame only. V and J calls and clone size are those listed in that table; D and trimming were worked out from the DNA. The sample holds under 250,000 clones; around 78% are singletons and the top ten take about 2.5%. This chain joins TRBV7-2 and TRBJ2-5; D remains unclear. Sequenced material: peripheral blood. The TCR was taken from a woman in her 70s with active or convalescent COVID-19. The CDR3 region has the DNA TGTGCCAGCAGCTTTTGGTCAGGAGAGACCCAGTACTTC. Translating it yields CASSFWSGETQYF.